This entry features one T cell receptor (beta chain) sequence. The antigen is unknown. With eight separate reactions per sample, the authors made cDNA. TCRalpha and TCRbeta cDNA went through nested PCRs of approximately 16 and 9 cycles, two in total. TCRdb reworked the 5' RACE reads into one entry per CDR3 protein, no DNA. The sample has a few hundred thousand distinct CDR3 sequences. These data are taken from a study of monozygotic twins with inflammatory bowel disease. Overall study findings and caveats: Relative clonotype sharing with others was diminished in IBD patients versus healthy twins, particularly with disease activity.

Researchers isolated total RNA from whole blood without sorting T cells. The sequenced material came from blood. The source is a human donor with ulcerative colitis or Crohn's disease, or a healthy co-twin of an affected twin (not recorded which).

The CDR3 region is CASSRRGGLSEAFF. V usage is TRBV11-1 and J usage is TRBJ1-1; TCRdb proposes TRBD1, but this gene call is untestable without DNA. CDR1 is SGHAT, CDR2 FQDESV, per germline (reference sequence). The CDR3 is made up of 14 amino acids.